This entry features one T cell receptor beta chain sequence. Antigen unknown. The sample belongs to a study of T-cell memory formation after mild COVID-19. About the research overall: Clusters were largely donor specific.

Notes on the study in general: Mostly located in CM and EM were contracting CD4+ clones, with contracting CD8+ clones located in EMRA. Contracting clones, day 15 to 85, had balanced CD4/CD8, and later expanders favored CD4+. Certain responding clones were present in pre-infection memory, suggesting participation of cross-reactive memory.

TCRdb re-called the 5' RACE reads through MiXCR, storing one row per CDR3 protein. The sample consists of some 110,000 distinct CDR3 sequences, 9.5% to 15% of them appearing once. The sample taken for sequencing was PBMCs or a T cell subset sorted from them (not recorded which). The clonotype was recovered from an adult woman who had mild COVID-19 (a few samples of this study predate the infection). Cell type and time point are not known.

DNA for the CDR3: TGTGCCAGCAGCTCCCAGACGGGAGCCGCCAATGAGCAGTTCTTC. It codes for CASSSQTGAANEQFF. The gene calls are TRBV7-2 and TRBJ2-1; D perhaps matches TRBD2 (6 bases). The germline gives CDR1 SGHTA, CDR2 FQGNSA. Trimming removed 4 bases at V and 6 bases at J, with 16 bases between. The CDR3 sequence is 15 residues long. Full variable domain (outside the CDR3, taken from reference TRBV7-2 and TRBJ2-1): GAGVSQSPSNKVTEKGKDVELRCDPISGHTALYWYRQSLGQGLEFLIYFQGNSAPDKSGLPSDRFSAERTGGSVSTLTIQRTQQEDSAVYLCASSSQTGAANEQFFGPGTRLTVL.